This TCR beta chain was documented in a study of somatic mutations in cytotoxic T cells in rheumatoid arthritis. The V gene end was trimmed by 1 base and the J gene end by 6 bases; junction bases not matched to a gene: 10. CDR3 size: 17 residues. Germline V lookup: CDR1 SGHNT, CDR2 YYREEE (reference sequence). After CD4+ and CD8+ cells were isolated by positive magnetic bead selection, their purity was checked by flow cytometry. This table comes from immunoSEQ multiplex PCR, and its TCRdb copy is limited to in-frame clones, with some not included. The sample shows about 30,000 clones, approximately 85% of them seen only once.

Sequencing used CD8+ T cells sorted from blood. The chain employs TRBV5-4 and TRBJ2-1; TRBD2 aligns across 10 bases. This sequence originates from an adult with rheumatoid arthritis. This CDR3 is CASSLREREGSGNEQFF. The CDR3 DNA reads TGTGCCAGCAGCTTGAGGGAGCGGGAGGGATCGGGCAATGAGCAGTTCTTC.